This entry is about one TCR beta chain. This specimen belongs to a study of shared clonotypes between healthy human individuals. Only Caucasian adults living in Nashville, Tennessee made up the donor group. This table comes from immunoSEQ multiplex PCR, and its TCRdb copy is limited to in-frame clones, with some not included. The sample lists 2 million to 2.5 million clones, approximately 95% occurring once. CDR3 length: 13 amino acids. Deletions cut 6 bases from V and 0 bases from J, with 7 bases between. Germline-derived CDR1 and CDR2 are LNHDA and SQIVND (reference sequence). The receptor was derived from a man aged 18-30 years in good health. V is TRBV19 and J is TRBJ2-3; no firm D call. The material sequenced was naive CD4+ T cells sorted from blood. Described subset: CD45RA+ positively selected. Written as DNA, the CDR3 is TGTGCCAGTAGGACCTTTAGCACAGATACGCAGTATTTT. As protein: CASRTFSTDTQYF.